This entry lists 11 T cell receptor beta chains sequenced from one sample in a study of shared clonotypes between healthy human individuals. The table came from immunoSEQ multiplex PCR; TCRdb's copy has only in-frame clones and leaves some out. There are about 510,000 clones in the sample; approximately 95% occur only once, and about 0.064% lies in the top ten. The sample taken for sequencing was naive CD4+ T cells sorted from blood. Noted subset: CD45RA+ positively selected. The origin of the receptors is a woman in her 30s in good health.

This chain connects TRBV9 to TRBJ2-5, with 13 bases fitting TRBD2. V was clipped by 4 bases and J by 11 bases; unmatched bases: 17. Germline CDR1 SGDLS, CDR2 YYNGEE. The CDR3 length is 17 residues. The CDR3 here is CASSITSGTSGMEEQYF. CDR3 sequence (DNA): TGTGCCAGCAGCATAACATCCGGGACTAGCGGGATGGAGGAGCAGTACTTC.

The chain recombines TRBV11-2 with TRBJ1-3; D unclear. Germline CDR1 and CDR2: SGHAT and FQNNGV. The V end lost 6 bases, the J end lost 2 bases, and 8 bases lay between the germline ends. The CDR3 is 13 amino acids. CDR3 residues: CASRRTAGNTIYF. The CDR3 DNA sequence: TGTGCCAGCAGACGGACGGCTGGAAACACCATATATTTT.

The V call is TRBV14, the J call TRBJ2-6, with D unclear. Germline values: CDR1 SGHDN, CDR2 FVKESK. CDR3 size: 14 residues. V was shortened by 8 bases and J by 4 bases, with 12 bases between the two germline ends. The chain's CDR3 is CASLKISGANVLTF. In DNA, the CDR3 is TGTGCCAGCCTAAAGATTTCCGGGGCCAACGTCCTGACTTTC. The full variable domain, completed using reference TRBV14 and TRBJ2-6, is EAGVTQFPSHSVIEKGQTVTLRCDPISGHDNLYWYRRVMGKEIKFLLHFVKESKQDESGMPNNRFLAERTGGTYSTLKVQPAELEDSGVYFCASLKISGANVLTFGAGSRLTVL.

V gene TRBV28 combines with J gene TRBJ1-2; D unresolved. The CDR3 is made up of 13 amino acids. Germline V CDR1 and CDR2: MDHEN, SYDVKM. Between the trimmed V and J ends, which lost 4 bases and 6 bases, there was a span of 12 bases. This chain's CDR3 is CASSYTPANGYTF. In nucleotides, the CDR3 is TGTGCCAGCAGTTACACCCCGGCGAATGGCTACACCTTC.

The CDR3: CASSRKNRGQSYTGELFF. The CDR3 DNA sequence: TGTGCCAGCAGTCGTAAAAACAGGGGGCAATCTTACACCGGGGAGCTGTTTTTT. V gene TRBV27 combines with J gene TRBJ2-2, with 9 bases lining up with TRBD1. Germline lookup yields CDR1 MNHEY and CDR2 SMNVEV (reference sequence). V gave up 5 bases and J gave up 3 bases; unmatched junction bases: 13. The CDR3 loop spans 18 amino acids.

The rearrangement joins TRBV27 to TRBJ2-7, with 10 bases identical to TRBD2. Trimming at V came to 5 bases and at J to 6 bases, leaving 7 bases not matched to a gene. This CDR3 is 14 amino acids long. Germline V CDR1 and CDR2: MNHEY, SMNVEV (reference sequence). This chain's CDR3 is CASSRLAGVLEQYF. CDR3 nucleotides: TGTGCCAGCAGTCGGCTAGCGGGAGTTCTCGAGCAGTACTTC.

This sequence joins TRBV19 and TRBJ2-7; TRBD1 agrees at 7 bases. The V gene's germline CDR1 is LNHDA and CDR2 SQIVND (reference sequence). The ends lost 4 bases at V and 7 bases at J; junction bases unmatched: 13. The CDR3 is 15 amino acids. CDR3 amino acids: CASSTRTGARVEQYF. The DNA for the CDR3 is TGTGCCAGTAGTACCCGGACAGGCGCTAGGGTGGAGCAGTACTTC. The complete variable domain, with remaining parts taken from reference TRBV19 and TRBJ2-7, reads DGGITQSPKYLFRKEGQNVTLSCEQNLNHDAMYWYRQDPGQGLRLIYYSQIVNDFQKGDIAEGYSVSREKKESFPLTVTSAQKNPTAFYLCASSTRTGARVEQYFGPGTRLTVT.

The chain recombines TRBV11-3 with TRBJ2-2, with a tentative D call TRBD2 (5 bases). The ends were cut back, 6 bases at V and 8 bases at J, with 16 bases in the middle. The CDR3 is 14 amino acids. Germline CDR1 SGHNT, CDR2 YENEEA. The CDR3 protein is CASSLGSSPGELFF. For the CDR3, the DNA is TGTGCCAGCAGTCTAGGGAGTTCACCGGGGGAGCTGTTTTTT.

V usage is TRBV20-1 and J usage is TRBJ2-5; D not certain. Trimming left V 2 bases short and J 5 bases short, with 6 bases between. The CDR3 contains 11 residues. Germline lookup yields CDR1 DFQATT and CDR2 SNEGSKA (reference sequence). This CDR3 is CSARHGETQYF. Here the CDR3 DNA reads TGCAGTGCTAGACACGGGGAGACCCAGTACTTC.

The chain is built from TRBV9 and TRBJ2-1, with 7 bases matching TRBD2. The ends lost 2 bases at V and 5 bases at J; junction bases unmatched: 7. CDR1 is SGDLS and CDR2 is YYNGEE in the germline V gene. The CDR3 length is 15 residues. In nucleotides, the CDR3 is TGTGCCAGCAGCGTTCGAGGGAGGGCCGACAATGAGCAGTTCTTC. Translated: CASSVRGRADNEQFF.

The V and J genes are TRBV28 and TRBJ2-1; D remains unclear. CDR3 length equals 13 residues. In germline, CDR1 is MDHEN, CDR2 SYDVKM. Deletions cut 5 bases from V and 5 bases from J, with 10 bases between. The CDR3 loop is CASSLLGHNEQFF. The CDR3 DNA reads as TGTGCCAGCAGTCTCCTCGGTCACAATGAGCAGTTCTTC. The whole variable domain, remainder taken from reference TRBV28 and TRBJ2-1, is DVKVTQSSRYLVKRTGEKVFLECVQDMDHENMFWYRQDPGLGLRLIYFSYDVKMKEKGDIPEGYSVSREKKERFSLILESASTNQTSMYLCASSLLGHNEQFFGPGTRLTVL.